This T cell receptor beta chain appears in the sequencing data of a study of shared clonotypes between healthy human individuals. Profiled with immunoSEQ multiplex PCR; TCRdb holds only in-frame clones, not every one. The sample yields 640,000 or so clones, 72% seen once. Trimming took 3 bases from V and 4 from J, leaving 14 bases between them. The germline gives CDR1 SGHTA, CDR2 FQGTGA. The CDR3 has 15 residues. The donors, healthy adults who were HIV-negative, had experienced no recent acute infections or vaccinations. The sequence derives from a woman aged 30 to 39 in good health. Sequencing was done on a sample of memory CD4+ T cells sorted from blood. Regarding subset: CD45RA-negative fraction. The V and J genes are TRBV7-3 and TRBJ2-3, with D possibly TRBD2 on 5 matching bases. The CDR3 loop reads CASSLGPGKADTQYF. CDR3 nucleotide sequence: TGTGCCAGCAGCTTGGGTCCCGGGAAAGCAGATACGCAGTATTTT.